These T cell receptor beta chains were read from a single sample in a study of a mutant IDH1 vaccine in newly diagnosed glioma. Their antigen targets remain unknown. Some clones are missing from TCRdb's copy, which holds only in-frame ones; the method was immunoSEQ multiplex PCR. The data hold tens of thousands of clones, with roughly 80% observed a single time. Specimen: PBMCs, collected from a glioma patient whose treatment included an IDH1 peptide vaccine. These receptors were obtained from a man aged 50-59 years with glioma. Each CDR3 is given with its conserved first and last residue. D genes are given only for firm matches. Clone size, where shown, is once, few, many, or a class for clones that have expanded.

TRBD1,TRBV30,TRBJ1-6,.,TGTGCCTGGAGCTACCGGGACAGGGGTTGGAATTCACCCCTCCACTTT,CAWSYRDRGWNSPLHF
.,TRBV18,TRBJ1-1,.,TGTGCCAGCTCACCACCGAGGGGGAGCACTGAAGCTTTCTTT,CASSPPRGSTEAFF
.,TRBV20-1,TRBJ2-7,.,TGCAGTGCTAGCCCCACCTACGAGCAGTACTTC,CSASPTYEQYF
.,TRBV2,TRBJ2-1,.,TGTGCCACCCAACCAAACAGGGCTAATGAGCAGTTCTTC,CATQPNRANEQFF
.,TRBV10-2,TRBJ1-2,.,TGCGCCAGCAGTGATCACAGGGTGAGGTATGGCTACACCTTC,CASSDHRVRYGYTF
.,TRBV27,TRBJ1-6,few,TGTGCCAGCAGTCTATGGGGCGACTCCCGCACCGACCTCGATAATTCACCCCTCCACTTT,CASSLWGDSRTDLDNSPLHF
.,TRBV18,TRBJ2-3,.,TGTGCCAGCTCACCACCGACCTCGGCCCCCACAGATACGCAGTATTTT,CASSPPTSAPTDTQYF
TRBD1,TRBV30,TRBJ2-5,.,TGTGCCTGGTCCGAGACAGGGCCGGGGGAGACCCAGTACTTC,CAWSETGPGETQYF
.,TRBV14,TRBJ2-6,few,TGTGCCAGCAGCCCCCTCGGTGGGGCCAACGTCCTGACTTTC,CASSPLGGANVLTF
.,TRBV7-8,TRBJ1-2,few,TGTGCCAGCAGCTTAGCGTTTGCCTATGGCTACACCTTC,CASSLAFAYGYTF
.,TRBV21-1,TRBJ1-2,.,TGTGCCAGCAGCACCTGTCCCCTTAACTATGGCTACACCTTC,CASSTCPLNYGYTF
.,TRBV9,TRBJ2-7,.,TGTGCCAGCAGCCCAGACGGGGGGCGATGGGAGCAGTACTTC,CASSPDGGRWEQYF
.,TRBV9,TRBJ1-2,.,TGTGCCAGCAGCGTCGGCAGGGCCGCAGGGTATGGCTACACCTTC,CASSVGRAAGYGYTF
.,TRBV5-1,TRBJ1-2,.,TGCGCCAGCAGCTTATATGGGGACGGCAACTATGGCTACACCTTC,CASSLYGDGNYGYTF
.,TRBV10-2,TRBJ2-2,.,TGCGCCAGCGGAAGAGGTGGTGGCACCGGGGAGCTGTTTTTT,CASGRGGGTGELFF